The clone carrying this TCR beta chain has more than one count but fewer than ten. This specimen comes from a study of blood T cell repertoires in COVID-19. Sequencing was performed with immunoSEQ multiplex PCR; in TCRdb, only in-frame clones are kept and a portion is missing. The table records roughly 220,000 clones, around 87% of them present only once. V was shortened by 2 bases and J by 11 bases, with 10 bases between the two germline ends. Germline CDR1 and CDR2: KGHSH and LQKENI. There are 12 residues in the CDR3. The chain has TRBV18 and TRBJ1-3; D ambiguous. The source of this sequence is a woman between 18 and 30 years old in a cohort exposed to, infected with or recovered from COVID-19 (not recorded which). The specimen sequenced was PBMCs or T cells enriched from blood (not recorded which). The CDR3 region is CASSPAPPAIYF. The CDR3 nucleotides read TGTGCCAGCTCACCAGCCCCGCCGGCCATATATTTT.